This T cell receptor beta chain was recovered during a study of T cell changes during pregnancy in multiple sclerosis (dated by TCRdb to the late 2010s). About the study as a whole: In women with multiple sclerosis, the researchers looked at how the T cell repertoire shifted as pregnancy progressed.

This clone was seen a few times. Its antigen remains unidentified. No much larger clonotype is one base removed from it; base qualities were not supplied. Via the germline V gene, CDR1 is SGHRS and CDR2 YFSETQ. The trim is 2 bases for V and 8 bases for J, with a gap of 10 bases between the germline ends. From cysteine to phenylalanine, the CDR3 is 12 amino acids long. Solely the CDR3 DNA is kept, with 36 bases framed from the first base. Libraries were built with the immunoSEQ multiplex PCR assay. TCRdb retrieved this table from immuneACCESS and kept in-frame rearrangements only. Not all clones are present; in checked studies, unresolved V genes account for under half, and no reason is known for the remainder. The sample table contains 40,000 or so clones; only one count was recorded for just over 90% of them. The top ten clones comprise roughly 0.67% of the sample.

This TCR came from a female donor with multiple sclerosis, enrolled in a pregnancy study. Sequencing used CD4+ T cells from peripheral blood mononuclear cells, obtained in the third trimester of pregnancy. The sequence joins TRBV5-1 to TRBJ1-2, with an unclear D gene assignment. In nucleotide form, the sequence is TGCGCCAGCAGCTTAAAAGCGGACGGCTACACCTTC. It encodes CASSLKADGYTF.